The clone carrying this T cell receptor beta chain was observed many times. The entry originates in a study of T-cell reconstitution after alpha-beta-depleted transplantation in children. Molecular barcoding with unique molecular identifiers was used for the TCRbeta library. TCRdb passed the PCR reads through MiXCR, listing each CDR3 protein once. This table holds fewer than 700,000 distinct CDR3 sequences, under 15% found once. Germline CDR1 and CDR2: DFQATT and SNEGSKA (reference sequence). The length of the CDR3 is 11 residues. V lost 5 bases, J lost 2 bases, and 6 bases lay in between. The V gene is TRBV20-1, the J gene TRBJ2-5, with TRBD2 as a possible D gene (5 bases). This TCR came from a male patient aged 10 to 17 who had a stem cell transplant for acute myeloid leukemia, so the T cells may come from the graft donor. The sample in question was PBMCs, mostly from graft donor cells, obtained 360 days after TCRalphabeta/CD19-depleted stem cell transplant. CDR3 residues: CSARTQETQYF. CDR3 coding DNA: TGCAGTGCTCGGACTCAAGAGACCCAGTACTTC.